This T cell receptor beta chain was sequenced during a study of blood T cell repertoires in COVID-19. Study in general: Both acute and convalescent COVID-19 samples were obtained from the United States, Italy and Spain. Sources were T cells, B-cell-depleted T cells, or PBMCs; the material itself was cDNA or gDNA.

V lost 0 bases to trimming and J lost 2 bases, with 7 bases between them. CDR3 length: 14 amino acids. CDR1 and CDR2 (germline): MNHEY, SVGEGT. While infection was still active, Seattle patients were enrolled and then followed longitudinally. The assay was immunoSEQ multiplex PCR, and TCRdb's table has in-frame clones only and misses some. The sample contains about 410,000 clones, around 91% of which appear only once. The chain uses TRBV6-2 or TRBV6-3 and TRBJ2-5, with D perhaps matching TRBD2 (5 bases). The sample taken for sequencing was peripheral blood. This TCR was sampled from a woman between 35 and 50 years old with COVID-19, enrolled during active disease. Written as DNA, the CDR3 is TGTGCCAGCAGTTACTCCCCGGGACAAGAGACCCAGTACTTC. Translation: CASSYSPGQETQYF.